The T cell receptor (beta chain) under discussion was sequenced for a study of beta chain features in type 1 diabetes. For the study at large: Summed over all samples, the examined sorted cells came to roughly 110,000,000. General study points: Sequencing used cDNA, and cells with high TCR expression could therefore be over-represented.

This clone occurred a few times. The target antigen is unknown. By way of CD45RO/CCR7/CD25/CD127/CD95/CD27, the CD4+ regulatory, stem cell-like memory, central memory and naive cells were sorted. Germline CDR1 and CDR2: SGHRS and YFSETQ. This CDR3 spans 15 amino acids. V dropped 3 bases and J dropped 6; count of bases not matched to a gene: 8. TCRB transcripts that were expressed got sequenced, as all of the isolated RNA had been reverse transcribed. Naive, central memory and regulatory T cell samples yielded about 4 million reads on average. This table comes from immunoSEQ multiplex PCR, and its TCRdb copy is limited to in-frame clones, with some not included. The table includes almost 350,000 clones, under 8.5% detected once.

The material sequenced was central memory CD4+ T cells from blood. V usage is TRBV5-1 and J usage is TRBJ1-4, with 7 bases that match TRBD1. The TCR comes from a woman in her late teens or twenties in good health. In DNA form, the CDR3 reads TGCGCCAGCAGCTCAGGGGACAGTTTGGATGAAAAACTGTTTTTT. It is translated as CASSSGDSLDEKLFF.